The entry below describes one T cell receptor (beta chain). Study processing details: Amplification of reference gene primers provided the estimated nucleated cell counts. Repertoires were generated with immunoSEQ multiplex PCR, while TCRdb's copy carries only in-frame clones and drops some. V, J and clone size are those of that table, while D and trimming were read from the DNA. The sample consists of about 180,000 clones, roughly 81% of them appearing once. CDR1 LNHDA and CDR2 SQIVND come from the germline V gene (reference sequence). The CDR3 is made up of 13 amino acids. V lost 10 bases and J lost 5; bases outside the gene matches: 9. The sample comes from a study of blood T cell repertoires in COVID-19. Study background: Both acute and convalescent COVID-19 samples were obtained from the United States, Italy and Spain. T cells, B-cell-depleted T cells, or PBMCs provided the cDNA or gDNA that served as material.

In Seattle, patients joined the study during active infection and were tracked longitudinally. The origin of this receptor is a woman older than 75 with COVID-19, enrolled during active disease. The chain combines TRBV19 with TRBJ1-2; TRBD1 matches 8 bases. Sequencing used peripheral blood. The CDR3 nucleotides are TGTGCCACTCGGGACAGGCCTGAGTATGGCTACACCTTC. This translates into CATRDRPEYGYTF.